The next 18 T cell receptor beta chains were all read from a single sample in a study of blood T cells in healthy people across ages. The authors ran a second PCR of about 6 to 12 cycles using a sample-barcoded 5' primer and a J-beta primer mix. TCRdb re-called the 5' RACE reads through MiXCR, storing one row per CDR3 protein. Here the sample spans fewer than 900,000 distinct CDR3 sequences, around 36% being singletons. The sequenced material came from blood. The receptor set was obtained from a man aged 18 to 30 in good health.

This sequence joins TRBV7-9 and TRBJ1-2; D possibly corresponds to TRBD1 (5 bases). The germline gives CDR1 SEHNR, CDR2 FQNEAQ (reference sequence). V lost 10 bases to trimming and J lost 4 bases, with 16 bases between them. The CDR3 spans 13 residues. DNA of the CDR3: TGTGCCACCCTCACCGACGGGGCCTATGGCTACACCTTC. Translation gives CATLTDGAYGYTF.

CDR3 sequence reads: CASSYSRKDSGDFQETQYF. DNA of the CDR3: TGTGCCAGCAGTTACTCGAGAAAGGATAGCGGGGATTTCCAAGAGACCCAGTACTTC. The chain couples TRBV6-2 or TRBV6-3 to TRBJ2-5; TRBD2 matches at 8 bases. The CDR3 consists of 19 residues. V was pared by 0 bases and J by 1 base, with 13 bases of the junction left unmatched. Per germline, CDR1 MNHEY and CDR2 SVGEGT.

The chain recombines TRBV4-1 with TRBJ2-3; 9 nucleotides match TRBD2. Germline assignment: CDR1 MGHRA and CDR2 YSYEKL. V lost 0 bases to trimming and J lost 7 bases; unmatched junction nucleotides: 8. The CDR3 has 16 amino acids. This chain's CDR3 is CASSQDWRGGANTQYF. The CDR3 nucleotides read TGCGCCAGCAGCCAAGATTGGCGGGGGGGGGCTAATACGCAGTATTTT.

J is TRBJ1-5 and V is TRBV2, with 8 bases matching TRBD1. This CDR3 spans 14 amino acids. Germline-derived CDR1 and CDR2 are SNHLY and FYNNEI. V shed 7 bases and J 1 base; nucleotides not matched to a gene: 3. CDR3 coding DNA: TGTGCCAGCATGGACAGGGCGAGCAATCAGCCCCAGCATTTT. This sequence encodes CASMDRASNQPQHF.

CDR3 nucleotides: TGTGCCAGCAGTTTCAGTGGGAACAGAAAAGAGACCCAGTTCTTC. Translation: CASSFSGNRKETQFF. V usage is TRBV28 and J usage is TRBJ2-1; D gene uncertain. CDR3 size: 15 residues. Trimming removed 3 bases at V and 13 bases at J, with 22 bases between. Germline CDR1 MDHEN, CDR2 SYDVKM.

Remarks on this clonotype: This may be a read error, as it is one base from a much larger clone. The chain is built from TRBV7-2 and TRBJ2-1; 9 bases are a match to TRBD1. CDR1 and CDR2 from the germline V gene are SGHTA and FQGNSA. This CDR3 has 15 amino acids. The CDR3 DNA is TGTGCCAGCAGTTGGGGACAGGGTACCTACAATGGGCAGTTCTTC. The encoded protein is CASSWGQGTYNGQFF. Combining the CDR3 with reference TRBV7-2 and TRBJ2-1 gives the whole variable domain GAGVSQSPSNKVTEKGKDVELRCDPISGHTALYWYRQSLGQGLEFLIYFQGNSAPDKSGLPSDRFSAERTGGSVSTLTIQRTQQEDSAVYLCASSWGQGTYNGQFFGPGTRLTVL.

This clonotype was detected a few times. The rearrangement uses TRBV20-1 and TRBJ2-3, with 16 bases fitting TRBD2. Germline V gene lookup returns CDR1 DFQATT and CDR2 SNEGSKA (reference sequence). The CDR3 covers 16 residues. Trimming took 6 bases from V and 6 from J; bases not matched to a gene: 9. The CDR3 bases are TGCAGTGCCCCTCCGGGACTAGCGGGGGGGCAGGATACGCAGTATTTT. This translates into CSAPPGLAGGQDTQYF.

This clonotype was observed a single time. The chain combines TRBV27 with TRBJ2-7, with a weak D call TRBD1 (7 bases). The CDR3 loop spans 18 amino acids. The germline V gene encodes CDR1 MNHEY and CDR2 SMNVEV (reference sequence). V was cut by 6 bases and J by 2 bases, with 26 bases left in between. The DNA of the CDR3 is TGTGCCAGCAGGACTCTTCTGGACGGGGGACAGAACCCCTACGAGCAGTACTTC. This encodes CASRTLLDGGQNPYEQYF.

This clonotype was detected ten times or more. CDR3 sequence: CASAISEGSNSPLHF. CDR3 coding DNA: TGCGCCAGCGCCATTTCCGAGGGGAGTAATTCACCCCTCCACTTT. The chain has TRBV5-1 and TRBJ1-6; maybe TRBD1 (5 bases). V lost 7 bases, J lost 6 bases, and 17 bases lay in between. CDR3 size: 15 residues. Germline V lookup: CDR1 SGHRS, CDR2 YFSETQ. Full variable domain (rest looked up from reference TRBV5-1 and TRBJ1-6): KAGVTQTPRYLIKTRGQQVTLSCSPISGHRSVSWYQQTPGQGLQFLFEYFSETQRNKGNFPGRFSGRQFSNSRSEMNVSTLELGDSALYLCASAISEGSNSPLHFGNGTRLTVT.

In the case of this clonotype: This clone may be a read error of a much larger clone one base away. This rearrangement joins TRBV7-9 to TRBJ2-1; D remains ambiguous. Germline V gene data show CDR1 as SEHNR and CDR2 as FQNEAQ (reference sequence). The CDR3 spans 17 residues. CDR3 protein: CASSPPPRLSSHNEQFF. CDR3 in DNA: TGTGCCAGCAGCCCCCCCCCTCGTCTCAGCTCCCACAATGAGCAGTTCTTC.

This clonotype was counted once. The CDR3 region is CASSQVPKSLREVHTQYF. The CDR3 region has the DNA TGTGCCAGCAGCCAAGTGCCAAAGTCGTTGAGGGAGGTCCATACGCAGTATTTT. V is TRBV4-2 and J is TRBJ2-3; tentative D call: TRBD2 (6 bases). The CDR3 contains 18 residues. V lost 1 base and J 7 bases, leaving 24 bases between the germline ends. CDR1 is LGHNA, CDR2 YNFKEQ, per germline.

This chain connects TRBV4-2 to TRBJ2-1; D uncertain. CDR3 length: 16 amino acids. In germline, CDR1 is LGHNA, CDR2 YNFKEQ. The ends were cut back, 0 bases at V and 5 bases at J, with 14 bases in the middle. In nucleotides, the CDR3 is TGTGCCAGCAGCCAAGAGCCTTCAGTCGACCACAATGAGCAGTTCTTC. This encodes CASSQEPSVDHNEQFF.

This chain links TRBV20-1 with TRBJ2-2, with D possibly matching TRBD2 (7 bases). Trimming cost V 2 bases and J 7 bases, with 14 bases left between them. CDR1 and CDR2 from the germline V gene are DFQATT and SNEGSKA (reference sequence). The CDR3 spans 14 residues. This CDR3 is CSARRGAHNGELFF. In DNA form, the CDR3 reads TGCAGTGCTAGACGGGGGGCGCATAACGGGGAGCTGTTTTTT.

This chain connects TRBV9 to TRBJ1-1, with 8 bases matching TRBD1. This CDR3 has 15 residues. The germline CDR1 and CDR2 sequences are SGDLS and YYNGEE. After removal of 0 bases from V and 3 bases from J, the junction contained 4 bases not matched to a gene. The CDR3 DNA sequence: TGTGCCAGCAGCGTAGAGGCAGGGGGCTACACTGAAGCTTTCTTT. It codes for CASSVEAGGYTEAFF.

This rearrangement joins TRBV21-1 to TRBJ2-3; no check of the table's D call, TRBD2, against the DNA was made. TRBV21-1 is classified as a pseudogene. This CDR3 has 17 amino acids. CDR3 nucleotide sequence: TGTGCCAGCAGCAAAGATTCTAGCGGATACAACACAGATACGCAGTATTTT. This gives the protein CASSKDSSGYNTDTQYF.

There are a few counts of this clonotype. J is TRBJ1-4 and V is TRBV6-5; weak D call: TRBD1 (6 bases). Between the trimmed V and J ends, which lost 0 bases and 7 bases, there was a span of 15 bases. In germline, CDR1 is MNHEY, CDR2 SVGAGI. This CDR3 is 16 amino acids long. In nucleotides, the CDR3 is TGTGCCAGCAGTTACTCAACCGACAGGACGGGTGAAAAACTGTTTTTT. Its translation is CASSYSTDRTGEKLFF.

V gene TRBV12-3 or TRBV12-4 combines with J gene TRBJ2-1; D might be TRBD2 (6 bases). The CDR3 has 15 residues. Deletions cut 3 bases from V and 7 bases from J, with 16 bases between. CDR3 amino acids: CASSFLAGKLNEQFF. CDR3 DNA sequence: TGTGCCAGCAGTTTCCTCGCGGGGAAGCTTAATGAGCAGTTCTTC.

This clonotype was seen just once. This chain links TRBV14 with TRBJ1-1; tentative D call: TRBD1 (5 bases). CDR3 length: 17 residues. The V gene lost 4 bases and the J gene lost 0 bases, with 18 bases spanning the gap. Germline-derived CDR1 and CDR2 are SGHDN and FVKESK. The CDR3 loop is CASSPETALGLNTEAFF. The CDR3 DNA follows: TGTGCCAGCAGCCCAGAGACAGCTCTGGGGCTGAACACTGAAGCTTTCTTT.